Following are 12 T cell receptor beta chains from one sample sequenced in a study of blood T cells in healthy people across ages (dated by TCRdb to 2013 to 2016). The library was built by means of 5' RACE. The sequencer listed for this sample is Illumina HiSeq 2500. A second PCR of about 7 to 12 cycles was performed with a sample-barcoded 5' primer and a J-beta primer mix. TCRdb trimmed public reads at Q25 via fastp, called clones via MiXCR and kept in-frame beta chains. Each entry is one CDR3 protein sequence, shown with its most common DNA and genes. The sample table records approximately 940,000 distinct CDR3 sequences; roughly 43% of these occur just once. Together, the top ten hold under 15% of the sample. The sequenced sample was blood. Every receptor here comes from a man aged 25 to 45 in good health.

The chain combines TRBV12-3 or TRBV12-4 with TRBJ1-1, with D unclear. CDR3 length equals 14 residues. V lost 3 bases, J lost 0 bases, and 8 bases lay in between. CDR3 region: CASSLRLLNTEAFF. The CDR3 nucleotides are TGTGCCAGCAGTTTGCGGCTTCTGAACACTGAAGCTTTCTTT.

The chain uses TRBV28 and TRBJ2-5, with D perhaps TRBD1 or TRBD2 (5 bases each). From germline, CDR1 is MDHEN and CDR2 SYDVKM. V lost 7 bases and J 2 bases, leaving 14 bases between the germline ends. The CDR3 sequence is 14 residues long. In DNA, the CDR3 is TGTGCCAGCATCCTCGGGACCGCGCAAGAGACCCAGTACTTC. Its protein product is CASILGTAQETQYF.

This clonotype was seen a handful of times. The chain carries TRBV6-2 or TRBV6-3 and TRBJ2-5; TRBD2 matches 8 bases. This CDR3 region has 15 residues. V lost 5 bases and J lost 1; bases outside the gene matches: 6. Germline V CDR1 and CDR2: MNHEY, SVGEGT. The CDR3 nucleotides are TGTGCCAGCAGTCCCGCGGGGGGACTCCAAGAGACCCAGTACTTC. It translates to CASSPAGGLQETQYF.

This clonotype was seen only a few times. The J gene is TRBJ2-3, the V gene TRBV6-2 or TRBV6-3; 11 positions match TRBD2. Germline V CDR1 and CDR2: MNHEY, SVGEGT. This CDR3 is built from 17 residues. Trimming at V came to 6 bases and at J to 6 bases, leaving 14 bases not matched to a gene. The CDR3 sequence is CASSEVAGGLWRDTQYF. The CDR3 nucleotides are TGTGCCAGCAGCGAGGTAGCGGGGGGGCTCTGGAGGGATACGCAGTATTTT.

Points on this clonotype: Possible read error: a much larger clone is one base away. J is TRBJ2-1 and V is TRBV28; 9 nucleotides line up with TRBD2. There are 14 residues in the CDR3. The germline CDR1 and CDR2 sequences are MDHEN and SYDVKM. V lost 7 bases, J lost 0 bases, and 1 base stayed unmatched. DNA of the CDR3: TGTGCCAGCAAAGCGGGGGGCTCCTACAATGAGCAGTTCTTC. Encoded protein: CASKAGGSYNEQFF.

This chain links TRBV7-2 with TRBJ2-5; 12 bases fit TRBD2. The assigned J gene may be wrong: the sequence end matches TRBJ2-7 better. This CDR3 contains 17 residues. The germline V gene has CDR1 SGHTA and CDR2 FQGNSA. Here the CDR3 reads CASSLVSSGGGINEQYF. The CDR3 nucleotides are TGTGCCAGCAGCTTAGTATCTAGCGGGGGGGGTATCAACGAGCAGTACTTC.

The V call is TRBV6-1, the J call TRBJ2-7, with 10 bases aligning to TRBD1. This CDR3 has 16 residues. Trimming removed 5 bases from V and 2 bases from J; junction bases left unmatched: 9. The germline gives CDR1 MNHNS, CDR2 SASEGT. CDR3 DNA sequence: TGTGCCAGCAGTAGTGGGACAGGGGATATGGCCTACGAGCAGTACTTC. Residues: CASSSGTGDMAYEQYF.

The sample holds a few counts of this clonotype. The chain has TRBV20-1 and TRBJ2-3; TRBD1 matches at 9 bases. Germline CDR1 DFQATT, CDR2 SNEGSKA (reference sequence). After removal of 5 bases from V and 3 bases from J, the junction contained 6 bases not matched to a gene. The CDR3 runs 14 residues. CDR3 protein: CSAPDRGLTDTQYF. The CDR3 nucleotides read TGCAGTGCTCCGGACAGGGGTCTGACAGATACGCAGTATTTT.

This clonotype was recorded only once. The gene calls are TRBV2 and TRBJ1-2; D not certain. Germline loops: CDR1 SNHLY, CDR2 FYNNEI. Trimming shortened V by 1 base and J by 4 bases, and 7 bases separated the two germline ends. CDR3 length: 13 amino acids. CDR3 in amino acids: CASSEGHLYGYTF. The CDR3 nucleotides read TGTGCCAGCAGTGAAGGGCATCTCTATGGCTACACCTTC.

In this sample, this clonotype turned up a few times. The J gene is TRBJ2-3, the V gene TRBV5-1; 10 bases line up with TRBD2. J was trimmed by 2 bases and V by 3 bases; bases with no gene match: 3. The CDR3 consists of 15 residues. Per the germline V gene, CDR1 is SGHRS and CDR2 is YFSETQ. The CDR3 region is CASSWTSGPTDTQYF. The CDR3 coding sequence is TGCGCCAGCAGCTGGACTAGCGGTCCCACAGATACGCAGTATTTT.

This clonotype was found a few times. The chain uses TRBV11-2 and TRBJ2-7, with unresolved D. Trimming left V 0 bases short and J 2 bases short, with 8 bases between. Germline V gives CDR1 SGHAT, CDR2 FQNNGV. The CDR3 runs to 14 residues. In DNA, the CDR3 is TGTGCCAGCAGCTTAGACCGACTGACCTACGAGCAGTACTTC. This gives the protein CASSLDRLTYEQYF.

This clonotype has more than one count but fewer than ten. In nucleotides, the CDR3 is TGTGCCAGCAGCTATTCCCCCGGGACAGAGACCTACGAGCAGTACTTC. Protein product: CASSYSPGTETYEQYF. This sequence joins TRBV7-9 and TRBJ2-7; 7 bases agree with TRBD1. The CDR3 runs 16 residues. V gave up 4 bases and J gave up 2 bases; unmatched junction bases: 11. CDR1 and CDR2 (germline): SEHNR, FQNEAQ (reference sequence). The whole variable domain, filled in from reference TRBV7-9 and TRBJ2-7, reads DTGVSQNPRHKITKRGQNVTFRCDPISEHNRLYWYRQTLGQGPEFLTYFQNEAQLEKSRLLSDRFSAERPKGSFSTLEIQRTEQGDSAMYLCASSYSPGTETYEQYFGPGTRLTVT.